The clone carrying this TCR beta chain was detected ten times or more. The data belong to a study of blood T cells in healthy people across ages. A sample-barcoded 5' primer and a J-beta primer mix were used in a second PCR of roughly 7 to 11 cycles. TCRdb passed the 5' RACE reads through MiXCR, listing each CDR3 protein once. The sample records around 870,000 distinct CDR3 sequences, 29% being singletons. CDR3 size: 14 residues. The germline gives CDR1 SGHRS, CDR2 YFSETQ. V lost 7 bases to trimming and J lost 7 bases, with 18 bases between them. The rearrangement joins TRBV5-1 to TRBJ2-1, with D tentatively TRBD1 or TRBD2 (5 bases each). The sequence came from a woman at least 80 years old in good health. Sequencing was performed on blood. The CDR3 is CASFPGPGANEQFF. CDR3 nucleotides: TGCGCCAGCTTCCCGGGACCCGGGGCGAATGAGCAGTTCTTC. Full variable domain (remainder filled in from reference TRBV5-1 and TRBJ2-1): KAGVTQTPRYLIKTRGQQVTLSCSPISGHRSVSWYQQTPGQGLQFLFEYFSETQRNKGNFPGRFSGRQFSNSRSEMNVSTLELGDSALYLCASFPGPGANEQFFGPGTRLTVL.